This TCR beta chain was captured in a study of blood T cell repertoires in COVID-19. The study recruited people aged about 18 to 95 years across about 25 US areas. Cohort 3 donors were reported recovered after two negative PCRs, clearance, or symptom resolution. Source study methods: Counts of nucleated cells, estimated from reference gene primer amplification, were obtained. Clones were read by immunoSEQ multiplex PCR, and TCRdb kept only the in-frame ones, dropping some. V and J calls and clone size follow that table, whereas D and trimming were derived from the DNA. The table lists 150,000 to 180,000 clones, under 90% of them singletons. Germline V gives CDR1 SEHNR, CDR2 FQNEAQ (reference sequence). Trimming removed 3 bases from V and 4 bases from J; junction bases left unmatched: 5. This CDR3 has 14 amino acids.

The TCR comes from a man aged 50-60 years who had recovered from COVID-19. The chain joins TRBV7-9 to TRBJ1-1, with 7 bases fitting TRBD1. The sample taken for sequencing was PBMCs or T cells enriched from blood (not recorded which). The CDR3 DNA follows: TGTGCCAGCAGCTTGGGGGACAGTCGCACTGAAGCTTTCTTT. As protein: CASSLGDSRTEAFF.